Sequencing of this T cell receptor (beta chain) was carried out in a study of blood T cell repertoires in COVID-19. Study background: Some COVID-19 samples were acute and others convalescent; all came from the United States, Italy and Spain.

Germline assignment: CDR1 LGHNA and CDR2 YNFKEQ. Trimming took 0 bases from V and 14 from J; bases not matched to a gene: 10. This CDR3 spans 14 amino acids. The repertoire was sequenced with immunoSEQ multiplex PCR; TCRdb's copy has only in-frame clones and lacks some. The sample holds 250,000 to 400,000 clones, around 89% seen once. The TCR was taken from a young woman with COVID-19, enrolled during active disease. Specimen: peripheral blood. The chain has TRBV4-2 and TRBJ2-1; 7 bases align to TRBD2. The CDR3 region is CASSQEAGGGGKFF. CDR3 sequence (DNA): TGTGCCAGCAGCCAAGAGGCCGGCGGGGGTGGTAAGTTCTTC.